This T cell receptor (beta chain) was profiled in a study of CXCR3-negative and CXCR3-positive naive CD8 T cells. The CDR3 spans 15 residues. CDR1 is LNHNV, CDR2 YYDKDF, per germline (reference sequence). Findings and limits, study-wide: Naive subsets had comparable surface CD5, so TRB CDR3 properties gauged TCR strength. After cryopreservation, CXCR3 expression dropped partially; most assays used fresh PBMCs. Within a donor, both naive subsets shared TRBV-TRBJ usage, unlike memory cells. CXCR3-expressing naive cells carried TRB CDR3s more hydrophobic than those of CXCR3-negative naive cells.

In the case of this clonotype: Its antigen remains unknown.

Naive CD8+ T cells were CD45RO-CCR7+CD27+CD95-. Each TRB cDNA library was prepared by 5' RACE (with UMI labels). One entry per CDR3 protein, without DNA, is what TCRdb gives after re-calling the 5' RACE reads. This listing includes about 84,000 distinct CDR3 sequences. The sequence came from a human donor in good health. Some clones in this sample may be carry-over from other donors' samples. The V call is TRBV15, the J call TRBJ2-1. Sample: naive CXCR3+ CD8+ T cells from blood. Documented subset: CD45RO-CCR7+CD27+CD95- naive CD8+ T cells expressing CXCR3 (TNR3+). CDR3 sequence reads: CATSRSGVLTDEQFF.